This is a list of T cell receptor beta chains from one sample in a study of blood T cell repertoires in COVID-19. Measured with immunoSEQ multiplex PCR; TCRdb has only the in-frame clones, and not every one. The table shows 350,000 to 450,000 clones, with 75% to 90% occurring only once. The sequencing sample was made of peripheral blood. The receptors were sampled from a woman between 18 and 29 years old with acute or convalescent COVID-19. Each CDR3 is given with its conserved first and last residue. A D gene is named only where the DNA matches it firmly. Size values are once, few and many counts, or a class for expanded clones, and some rows have none.

>TRBJ2-3|TRBV13|TRBD2|-|16
CASSPQSGGTTDTQYF
TGTGCCAGCAGCCCACAAAGCGGGGGGACCACAGATACGCAGTATTTT
>TRBJ2-1|TRBV5-1|TRBD1|-|15
CASSLTGVSYNEQFF
TGCGCCAGCAGCCTTACAGGGGTCTCCTACAATGAGCAGTTCTTC
>TRBJ1-1|TRBV6-5|-|-|13
CASSRGRNTEAFF
TGTGCCAGCAGCCGGGGGAGAAACACTGAAGCTTTCTTT
>TRBJ1-6|TRBV2|TRBD1|-|16
CASSTGESSYNSPLHF
TGTGCCAGCAGTACAGGGGAGAGCTCCTATAATTCACCCCTCCACTTT
>TRBJ2-3|TRBV5-4|-|-|14
CASSLARGTDTQYF
TGTGCCAGCAGCTTGGCCCGGGGCACAGATACGCAGTATTTT
>TRBJ2-7|TRBV3-1/TRBV3-2|TRBD2|-|15
CASSQGSGKSYEQYF
TGTGCCAGCAGCCAAGGGAGCGGGAAGTCCTACGAGCAGTACTTC
>TRBJ2-5|TRBV6-5|TRBD2|-|16
CASSFRAGIAGETQYF
TGTGCCAGCAGTTTTCGAGCGGGAATTGCGGGGGAGACCCAGTACTTC
>TRBJ1-4|TRBV5-1|-|-|13
CASSGSGIEKLFF
TGCGCCAGCAGCGGATCCGGGATCGAAAAACTGTTTTTT
>TRBJ2-3|TRBV5-4|-|-|14
CAIQEGRVTDTQYF
TGTGCCATTCAGGAAGGGAGAGTCACAGATACGCAGTATTTT
>TRBJ2-3|TRBV28|TRBD1|few|17
CASSSQPGQGVTDTQYF
TGTGCCAGCAGCTCCCAACCGGGACAGGGGGTTACAGATACGCAGTATTTT
>TRBJ1-6|TRBV30|-|-|12
CAWSASLAPLHF
TGTGCCTGGAGTGCATCATTAGCACCCCTCCACTTT
>TRBJ2-7|TRBV18|-|-|13
CASSPGSVYEQYF
TGTGCCAGCTCTCCCGGGAGTGTCTACGAGCAGTACTTC
>TRBJ1-1|TRBV4-1|-|-|14
CASSQDTGETEAFF
TGCGCCAGCAGCCAAGATACGGGGGAAACTGAAGCTTTCTTT
>TRBJ1-2|TRBV7-9|TRBD1|-|15
CASSPSGQGYNGYTF
TGTGCCAGCAGCCCATCCGGACAGGGGTATAATGGCTACACCTTC
>TRBJ1-2|TRBV5-1|TRBD1|-|14
CASSLTDRVDGYTF
TGCGCCAGCAGCTTGACCGACAGGGTAGATGGCTACACCTTC
>TRBJ1-2|TRBV5-1|TRBD1|-|16
CASSEGQGKEVAGYTF
TGCGCCAGCAGCGAGGGACAGGGAAAGGAGGTTGCTGGCTACACCTTC
>TRBJ2-3|TRBV11-3|-|-|14
CASSLGRATDTQYF
TGTGCCAGCAGCTTAGGTAGAGCAACAGATACGCAGTATTTT
>TRBJ2-1|TRBV9|TRBD2|-|16
CASSVGRRGSYNEQFF
TGTGCCAGCAGCGTAGGGAGGCGGGGGTCCTACAATGAGCAGTTCTTC
>TRBJ1-3|TRBV5-1|-|-|14
CASSPDGPANTIYF
TGCGCCAGCAGCCCAGATGGTCCCGCAAACACCATATATTTT
>TRBJ1-4|TRBV5-6|-|-|16
CASSLITGDDGEKLFF
TGTGCCAGCAGCTTGATTACAGGAGACGACGGGGAAAAACTGTTTTTT
>TRBJ1-5|TRBV21-1|-|-|15
CASSKRKGGWQPQHF
TGTGCCAGCAGCAAAAGAAAGGGGGGGTGGCAGCCCCAGCATTTT
>TRBJ1-3|TRBV19|-|-|14
CASSVQGAGNTIYF
TGTGCCAGTAGTGTACAGGGTGCTGGAAACACCATATATTTT
>TRBJ2-5|TRBV14|-|-|14
CASSHDYPRETQYF
TGTGCCAGCAGCCACGACTATCCTAGGGAGACCCAGTACTTC
>TRBJ2-6|TRBV5-1|-|-|16
CASSSEGESGANVLTF
TGCGCCAGCAGCTCAGAGGGGGAGTCTGGGGCCAACGTCCTGACTTTC
>TRBJ1-5|TRBV19|TRBD1|-|19
CASSTLLGTGGYSNQPQHF
TGTGCCAGTAGTACCCTCCTGGGCACAGGGGGTTATAGCAATCAGCCCCAGCATTTT
>TRBJ1-4|TRBV11-2|-|-|15
CASSSLGQASEKLFF
TGTGCCAGCAGCTCCCTGGGGCAGGCTTCTGAAAAACTGTTTTTT